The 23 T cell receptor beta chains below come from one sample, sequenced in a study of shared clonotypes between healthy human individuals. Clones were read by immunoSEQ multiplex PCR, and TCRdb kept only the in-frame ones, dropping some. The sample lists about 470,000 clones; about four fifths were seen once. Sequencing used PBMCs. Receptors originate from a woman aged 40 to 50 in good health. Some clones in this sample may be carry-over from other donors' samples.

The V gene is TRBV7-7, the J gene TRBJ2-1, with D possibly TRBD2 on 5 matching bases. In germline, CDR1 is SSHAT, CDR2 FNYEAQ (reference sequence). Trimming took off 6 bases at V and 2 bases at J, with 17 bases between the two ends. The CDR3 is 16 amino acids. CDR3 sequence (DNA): TGTGCCAGCAGTCTAGCCCCCACCGGGACCTACAATGAGCAGTTCTTC. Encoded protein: CASSLAPTGTYNEQFF.

CDR3 sequence (DNA): TGTGCCAGTAGTGATGAGCGATATCAGCCCCAGCATTTT. Its protein product is CASSDERYQPQHF. The chain uses TRBV19 and TRBJ1-5; D remains ambiguous. The germline CDR1 and CDR2 sequences are LNHDA and SQIVND (reference sequence). This CDR3 region has 13 residues. Trimming shortened V by 5 bases and J by 5 bases, and 10 bases separated the two germline ends.

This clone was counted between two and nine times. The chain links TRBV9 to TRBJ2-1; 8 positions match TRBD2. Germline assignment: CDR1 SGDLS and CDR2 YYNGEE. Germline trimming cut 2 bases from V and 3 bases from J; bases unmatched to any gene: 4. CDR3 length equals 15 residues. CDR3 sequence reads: CASSVGTRVYNEQFF. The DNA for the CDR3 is TGTGCCAGCAGCGTGGGGACTAGGGTCTACAATGAGCAGTTCTTC.

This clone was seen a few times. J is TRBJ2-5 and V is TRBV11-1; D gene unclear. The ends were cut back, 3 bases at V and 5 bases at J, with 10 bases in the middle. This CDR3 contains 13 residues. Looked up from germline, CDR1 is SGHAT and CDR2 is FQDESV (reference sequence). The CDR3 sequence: CASSFGSMETQYF. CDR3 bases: TGTGCCAGCAGCTTTGGCTCGATGGAGACCCAGTACTTC.

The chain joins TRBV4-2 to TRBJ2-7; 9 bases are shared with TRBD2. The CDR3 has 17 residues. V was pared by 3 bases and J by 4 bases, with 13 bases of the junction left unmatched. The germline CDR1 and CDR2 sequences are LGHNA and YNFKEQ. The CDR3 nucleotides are TGTGCCAGCAGCCAGGGCGGGGCTAGCGGGGCGATATACGAGCAGTACTTC. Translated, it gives CASSQGGASGAIYEQYF.

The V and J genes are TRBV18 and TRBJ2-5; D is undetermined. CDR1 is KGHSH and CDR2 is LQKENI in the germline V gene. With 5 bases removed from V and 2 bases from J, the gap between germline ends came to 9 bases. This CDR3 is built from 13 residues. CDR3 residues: CASSTDVQETQYF. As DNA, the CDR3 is TGTGCCAGCTCAACAGACGTACAAGAGACCCAGTACTTC.

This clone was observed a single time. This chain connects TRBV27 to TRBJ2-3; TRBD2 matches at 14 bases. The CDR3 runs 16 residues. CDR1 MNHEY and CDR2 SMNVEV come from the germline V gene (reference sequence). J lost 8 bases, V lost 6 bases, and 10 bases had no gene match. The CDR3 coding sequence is TGTGCCAGCAGCACTCTCGGGACTAGCGGGAGTCTTACGCAGTATTTT. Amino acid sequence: CASSTLGTSGSLTQYF.

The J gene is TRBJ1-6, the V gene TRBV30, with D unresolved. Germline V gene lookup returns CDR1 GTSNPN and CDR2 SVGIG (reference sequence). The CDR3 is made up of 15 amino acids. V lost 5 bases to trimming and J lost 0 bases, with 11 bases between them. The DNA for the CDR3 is TGTGCCTGGCGACCAGTGAGCTCCTATAATTCACCCCTCCACTTT. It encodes CAWRPVSSYNSPLHF.

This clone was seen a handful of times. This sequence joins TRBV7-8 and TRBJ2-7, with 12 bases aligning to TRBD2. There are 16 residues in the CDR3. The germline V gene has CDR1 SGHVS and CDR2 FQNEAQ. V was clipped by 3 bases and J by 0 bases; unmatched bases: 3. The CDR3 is CASSFSTSGSSYEQYF. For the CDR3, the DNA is TGTGCCAGCAGCTTTTCGACTAGCGGGAGCTCCTACGAGCAGTACTTC.

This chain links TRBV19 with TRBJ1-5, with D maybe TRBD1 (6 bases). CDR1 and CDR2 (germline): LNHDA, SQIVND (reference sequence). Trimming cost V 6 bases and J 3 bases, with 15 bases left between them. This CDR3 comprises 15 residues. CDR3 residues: CASRAGQWVNQPQHF. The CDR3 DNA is TGTGCCAGTAGGGCCGGACAGTGGGTCAATCAGCCCCAGCATTTT.

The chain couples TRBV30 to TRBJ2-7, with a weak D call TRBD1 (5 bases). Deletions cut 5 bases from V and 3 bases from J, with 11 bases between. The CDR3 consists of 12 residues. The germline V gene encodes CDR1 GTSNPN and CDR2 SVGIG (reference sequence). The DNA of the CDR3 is TGTGCCTGGGCTACAGGTGGCTACGAGCAGTACTTC. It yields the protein CAWATGGYEQYF.

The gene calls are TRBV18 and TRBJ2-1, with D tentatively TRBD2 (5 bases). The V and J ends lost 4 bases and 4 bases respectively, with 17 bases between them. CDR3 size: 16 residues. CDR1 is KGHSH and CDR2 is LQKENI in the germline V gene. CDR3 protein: CASSLETKTQYNEQFF. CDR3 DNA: TGTGCCAGCTCACTTGAGACTAAAACGCAATACAATGAGCAGTTCTTC.

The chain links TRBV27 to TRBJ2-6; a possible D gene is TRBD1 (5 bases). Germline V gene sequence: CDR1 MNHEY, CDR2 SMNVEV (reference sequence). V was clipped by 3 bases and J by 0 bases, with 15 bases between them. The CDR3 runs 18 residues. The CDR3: CASSLWGRTGSGANVLTF. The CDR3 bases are TGTGCCAGCAGTTTGTGGGGCAGAACTGGCTCTGGGGCCAACGTCCTGACTTTC.

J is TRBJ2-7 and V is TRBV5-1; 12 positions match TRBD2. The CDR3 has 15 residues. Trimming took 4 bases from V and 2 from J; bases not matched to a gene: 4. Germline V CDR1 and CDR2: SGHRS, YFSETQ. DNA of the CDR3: TGCGCCAGCAGCCTGACTAGCGGGGGACCCTACGAGCAGTACTTC. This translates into CASSLTSGGPYEQYF.

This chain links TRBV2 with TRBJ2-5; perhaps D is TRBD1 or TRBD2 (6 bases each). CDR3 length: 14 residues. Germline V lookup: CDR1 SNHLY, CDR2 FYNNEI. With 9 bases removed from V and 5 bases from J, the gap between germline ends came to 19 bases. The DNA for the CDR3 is TGTGCCAGTAGTTGGGGGCGGGAAGGGGAGACCCAGTACTTC. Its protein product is CASSWGREGETQYF.

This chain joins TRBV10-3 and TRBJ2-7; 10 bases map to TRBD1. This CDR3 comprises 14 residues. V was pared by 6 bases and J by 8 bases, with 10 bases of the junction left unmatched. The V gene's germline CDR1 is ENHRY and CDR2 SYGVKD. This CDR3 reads CAIRGDRGANQQYF. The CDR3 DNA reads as TGTGCCATCAGGGGGGACAGGGGTGCAAACCAGCAGTACTTC.

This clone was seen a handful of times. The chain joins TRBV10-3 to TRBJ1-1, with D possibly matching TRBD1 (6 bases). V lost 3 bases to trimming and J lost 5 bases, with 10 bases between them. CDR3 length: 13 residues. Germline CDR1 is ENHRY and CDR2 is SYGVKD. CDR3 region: CAISDHRETEAFF. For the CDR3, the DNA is TGTGCCATCAGTGACCACAGGGAGACTGAAGCTTTCTTT.

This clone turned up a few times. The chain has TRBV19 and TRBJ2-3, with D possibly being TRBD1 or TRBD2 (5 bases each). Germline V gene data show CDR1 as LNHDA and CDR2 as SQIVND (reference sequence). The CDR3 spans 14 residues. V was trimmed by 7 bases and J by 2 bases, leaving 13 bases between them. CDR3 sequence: CASNPGANTDTQYF. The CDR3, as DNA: TGTGCCAGTAACCCCGGGGCTAACACAGATACGCAGTATTTT.

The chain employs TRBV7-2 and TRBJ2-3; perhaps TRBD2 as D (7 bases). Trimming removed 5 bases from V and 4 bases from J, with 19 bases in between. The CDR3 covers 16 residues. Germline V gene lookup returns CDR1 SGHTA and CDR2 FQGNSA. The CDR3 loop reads CASSPQGRGGADTQYF. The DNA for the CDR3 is TGTGCCAGCAGCCCCCAGGGGCGGGGAGGGGCAGATACGCAGTATTTT.

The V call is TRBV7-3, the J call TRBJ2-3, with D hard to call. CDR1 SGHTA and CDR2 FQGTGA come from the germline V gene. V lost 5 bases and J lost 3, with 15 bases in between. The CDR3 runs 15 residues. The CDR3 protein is CASSPGLSRTDTQYF. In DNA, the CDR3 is TGTGCCAGCAGCCCCGGGCTTTCACGAACAGATACGCAGTATTTT.

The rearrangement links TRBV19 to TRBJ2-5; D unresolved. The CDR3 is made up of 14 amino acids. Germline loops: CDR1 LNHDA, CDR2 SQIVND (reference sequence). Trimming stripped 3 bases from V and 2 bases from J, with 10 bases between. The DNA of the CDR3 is TGTGCCAGTAGTATTCGGGCGGAACAAGAGACCCAGTACTTC. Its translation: CASSIRAEQETQYF.

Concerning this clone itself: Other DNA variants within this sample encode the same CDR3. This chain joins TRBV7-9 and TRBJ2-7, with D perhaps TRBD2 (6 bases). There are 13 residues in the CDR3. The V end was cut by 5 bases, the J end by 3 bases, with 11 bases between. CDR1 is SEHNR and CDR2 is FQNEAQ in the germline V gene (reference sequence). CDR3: CASSLVGGYEQYF. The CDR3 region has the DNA TGTGCCAGCAGCCTTGTGGGGGGCTACGAGCAGTACTTC.

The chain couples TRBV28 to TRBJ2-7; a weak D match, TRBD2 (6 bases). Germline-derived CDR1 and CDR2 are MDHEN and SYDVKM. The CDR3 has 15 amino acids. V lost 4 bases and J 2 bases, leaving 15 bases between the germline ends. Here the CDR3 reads CASSSPSAGPYEQYF. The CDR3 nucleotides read TGTGCCAGCAGTTCCCCTTCTGCGGGACCCTACGAGCAGTACTTC.